This passage covers 32 T cell receptor beta chains from one sample sequenced in a study of blood T cell repertoires in COVID-19. The table came from immunoSEQ multiplex PCR; TCRdb's copy has only in-frame clones and leaves some out. The table lists 100,000 or so clones, 85% to 90% of them singletons. The sample consisted of peripheral blood. The receptors originated from a man between 60 and 75 years old with acute or convalescent COVID-19.

The chain combines TRBV7-2 with TRBJ2-7, with TRBD1 matching over 7 bases. V trimming: 4 bases; J trimming: 1 base; junction bases outside the gene matches: 7. CDR1 is SGHTA and CDR2 is FQGNSA in the germline V gene. This CDR3 has 15 amino acids. The CDR3 region is CASSSDPGQSYEQYF. The DNA of the CDR3 is TGTGCCAGCAGCTCGGACCCGGGACAGTCCTACGAGCAGTACTTC.

In the case of this clone: This CDR3 is also generated by other DNA sequences in the sample. This chain links TRBV6-6 with TRBJ2-5, with 8 positions matching TRBD2. The CDR3 runs 15 residues. The V segment lost 2 bases and the J segment 2 bases; nucleotides outside the gene matches: 4. Germline-derived CDR1 and CDR2 are MNHNY and SVGAGI (reference sequence). The CDR3 region is CASSYVSGGQETQYF. DNA for the CDR3: TGTGCCAGCAGTTACGTAAGCGGGGGACAAGAGACCCAGTACTTC.

The chain carries TRBV6-5 and TRBJ2-2; tentative D call: TRBD1 (5 bases). Per germline, CDR1 MNHEY and CDR2 SVGAGI. V was clipped by 7 bases and J by 4 bases, with 16 bases between them. The CDR3 has 15 residues. CDR3 nucleotide sequence: TGTGCCAGCACCAAACTAACAGGATTCACCGGGGAGCTGTTTTTT. This encodes CASTKLTGFTGELFF.

The chain is built from TRBV6-5 and TRBJ1-1; 10 bases agree with TRBD1. V lost 5 bases and J lost 11; bases outside the gene matches: 5. Looked up from germline, CDR1 is MNHEY and CDR2 is SVGAGI. The CDR3 totals 12 residues. CDR3 coding DNA: TGTGCCAGCAGTCGTCGACAGGGGGCGGCTTTCTTT. Encoded protein: CASSRRQGAAFF.

This rearrangement joins TRBV4-1 to TRBJ2-5; TRBD2 matches at 9 bases. V lost 3 bases and J lost 3; bases outside the gene matches: 8. The CDR3 is made up of 16 amino acids. In germline, CDR1 is MGHRA, CDR2 YSYEKL. The CDR3 nucleotides read TGCGCCAGCAGCCAGGGGGCCATAGCGGGAGAAGAGACCCAGTACTTC. Translating it yields CASSQGAIAGEETQYF.

The chain has TRBV11-2 and TRBJ2-2; a possible D gene is TRBD2 (6 bases). The V gene's germline CDR1 is SGHAT and CDR2 FQNNGV. This CDR3 is built from 17 residues. Trimming took 4 bases from V and 1 from J, leaving 16 bases between them. CDR3 in DNA: TGTGCCAGCAGCTCGAAGGGCGGGGCAATGAACACCGGGGAGCTGTTTTTT. Protein: CASSSKGGAMNTGELFF.

The rearrangement joins TRBV6-2 or TRBV6-3 to TRBJ1-5, with TRBD1 identical over 10 bases. CDR3 length equals 17 residues. The germline gives CDR1 MNHEY, CDR2 SVGEGT. J was trimmed by 6 bases and V by 6 bases; bases with no gene match: 14. Here the CDR3 reads CASSPSPTGGGGQPQHF. In nucleotides, the CDR3 is TGTGCCAGCAGCCCCTCGCCGACAGGGGGCGGAGGTCAGCCCCAGCATTTT.

V usage is TRBV19 and J usage is TRBJ1-6; 11 bases fit TRBD1. The V gene end was trimmed by 2 bases and the J gene end by 5 bases; junction bases not matched to a gene: 5. Germline V gives CDR1 LNHDA, CDR2 SQIVND (reference sequence). CDR3 size: 17 residues. The CDR3 nucleotides are TGTGCCAGTAGTATATCCGGGACAGGGGGTAATAATTCACCCCTCCACTTT. It translates to CASSISGTGGNNSPLHF. The complete variable domain, with remaining parts taken from reference TRBV19 and TRBJ1-6, reads DGGITQSPKYLFRKEGQNVTLSCEQNLNHDAMYWYRQDPGQGLRLIYYSQIVNDFQKGDIAEGYSVSREKKESFPLTVTSAQKNPTAFYLCASSISGTGGNNSPLHFGNGTRLTVT.

This clone turned up a few times. V usage is TRBV19 and J usage is TRBJ1-6, with 10 bases lining up with TRBD1. This CDR3 contains 18 residues. The germline V gene encodes CDR1 LNHDA and CDR2 SQIVND (reference sequence). Losses at the gene ends were 6 bases for V and 6 bases for J; bases not matched to a gene: 14. The CDR3 nucleotides read TGTGCCAGTAGGCGTCCCGGGACAGGGGACCCTATTAATTCACCCCTCCACTTT. It encodes CASRRPGTGDPINSPLHF.

J is TRBJ2-7 and V is TRBV25-1; unclear D gene. V was pared by 4 bases and J by 4 bases, with 5 bases between. The germline gives CDR1 MGHDK, CDR2 SYGVNS. This CDR3 spans 11 amino acids. The DNA for the CDR3 is TGTGCCAGCAGTGCCCTTTACGAGCAGTACTTC. Translating it yields CASSALYEQYF.

In this sample, this clone turned up many times. The chain joins TRBV6-5 to TRBJ1-5; 8 bases agree with TRBD1. This CDR3 spans 14 amino acids. Germline CDR1 MNHEY, CDR2 SVGAGI. V shed 6 bases, J shed 7 bases, and the junction held 8 bases outside the gene matches. This CDR3 is CASSATGGGQPQHF. For the CDR3, the DNA is TGTGCCAGCAGCGCCACAGGGGGAGGACAGCCCCAGCATTTT.

The chain employs TRBV9 and TRBJ2-3; D is possibly TRBD2 (6 bases). The ends were cut back, 0 bases at V and 3 bases at J, with 20 bases in the middle. This CDR3 is 18 amino acids long. Germline V gene data show CDR1 as SGDLS and CDR2 as YYNGEE. The CDR3 sequence is CASSVVGFRGGSTDTQYF. CDR3 coding DNA: TGTGCCAGCAGCGTAGTGGGGTTTCGGGGAGGATCGACAGATACGCAGTATTTT.

This chain connects TRBV30 to TRBJ1-1, with D perhaps TRBD1 (6 bases). Trimming shortened V by 8 bases and J by 4 bases, and 11 bases separated the two germline ends. Germline CDR1 GTSNPN, CDR2 SVGIG (reference sequence). The CDR3 consists of 11 residues. The CDR3 DNA reads as TGTGCCGGCAAGGGGGTCACTGAAGCTTTCTTT. Amino acids: CAGKGVTEAFF.

The chain carries TRBV19 and TRBJ2-3, with TRBD1 matching 9 bases. Germline V gives CDR1 LNHDA, CDR2 SQIVND (reference sequence). CDR3 length: 14 residues. With 4 bases clipped from V and 5 bases from J, the junction kept 4 bases outside the gene matches. The CDR3 region has the DNA TGTGCCAGTAGTACCACAGGGGGCGGAGATACGCAGTATTTT. Protein sequence: CASSTTGGGDTQYF.

In this sample, this clone turned up a few times. The chain couples TRBV5-1 to TRBJ2-7; TRBD1 agrees at 10 bases. The CDR3 has 16 residues. CDR1 and CDR2 (germline): SGHRS, YFSETQ. With 1 base clipped from V and 5 bases from J, the junction kept 9 bases outside the gene matches. The chain's CDR3 is CASSLLPGQGYHEQYF. The CDR3 DNA follows: TGCGCCAGCAGCTTGCTTCCGGGACAGGGGTACCACGAGCAGTACTTC. The full variable domain, rest sourced from reference TRBV5-1 and TRBJ2-7, is KAGVTQTPRYLIKTRGQQVTLSCSPISGHRSVSWYQQTPGQGLQFLFEYFSETQRNKGNFPGRFSGRQFSNSRSEMNVSTLELGDSALYLCASSLLPGQGYHEQYFGPGTRLTVT.

The chain joins TRBV6-5 to TRBJ1-1; TRBD1 matches at 7 bases. The CDR3 is 15 amino acids. Per the germline V gene, CDR1 is MNHEY and CDR2 is SVGAGI. Trimming at V came to 8 bases and at J to 1 base, leaving 10 bases not matched to a gene. The CDR3 nucleotides are TGTGCCAGCCTAGCGGGAGGGGGCGGGAACACTGAAGCTTTCTTT. This translates into CASLAGGGGNTEAFF.

The CDR3 nucleotides are TGTGCCATCAGTGAGTTGGGTGGGCCCGGGGGCACTGAAGCTTTCTTT. Translation: CAISELGGPGGTEAFF. V and J are TRBV10-3 and TRBJ1-1; a weak D match, TRBD1 (5 bases). The germline V and J ends were trimmed by 1 base and 4 bases, with 16 bases remaining between them. This CDR3 has 16 residues. Germline V gene data show CDR1 as ENHRY and CDR2 as SYGVKD.

The chain couples TRBV20-1 to TRBJ2-5, with 8 positions matching TRBD2. The CDR3 runs 13 residues. Looked up from germline, CDR1 is DFQATT and CDR2 is SNEGSKA (reference sequence). V trimming: 3 bases; J trimming: 2 bases; junction bases outside the gene matches: 2. As DNA, the CDR3 is TGCAGTGCTAGTAGCGGGGCGCAAGAGACCCAGTACTTC. As protein: CSASSGAQETQYF.

This chain connects TRBV3-1 (or the pseudogene TRBV3-2) to TRBJ1-1, with TRBD1 matching over 7 bases. This CDR3 spans 14 amino acids. V was pared by 5 bases and J by 4 bases, with 7 bases of the junction left unmatched. CDR1 is LGHDT, CDR2 YNNKEL, per germline (reference sequence). CDR3 protein: CASSTRQGATEAFF. In DNA, the CDR3 is TGTGCCAGCAGCACTAGACAGGGTGCCACTGAAGCTTTCTTT.

DNA of the CDR3: TGTGCCAGCAGCTATGACAGGGGGCTTTTCGAGCAGTACTTC. This codes for CASSYDRGLFEQYF. V is TRBV5-5 and J is TRBJ2-7; 10 nucleotides align to TRBD1. Germline loops: CDR1 SGHKS, CDR2 YYEKEE (reference sequence). V gave up 3 bases and J gave up 6 bases; unmatched junction bases: 6. The CDR3 loop spans 14 amino acids.

V is TRBV10-3 and J is TRBJ2-1, with D possibly TRBD1 on 6 matching bases. The V and J ends lost 4 bases and 6 bases respectively, with 13 bases between them. The CDR3 loop spans 14 amino acids. Germline V gene sequence: CDR1 ENHRY, CDR2 SYGVKD. The chain's CDR3 is CAISVQGNPNEQFF. In DNA, the CDR3 is TGTGCCATCAGTGTCCAGGGGAACCCCAATGAGCAGTTCTTC.

This sequence joins TRBV19 and TRBJ1-1; a weak D match, TRBD1 (5 bases). This CDR3 spans 12 amino acids. Germline V gene data show CDR1 as LNHDA and CDR2 as SQIVND (reference sequence). Trimming took 8 bases from V and 7 from J, leaving 14 bases between them. This chain's CDR3 is CASGGAGGEAFF. CDR3 nucleotides: TGTGCCAGTGGTGGGGCGGGGGGTGAAGCTTTCTTT.

The chain joins TRBV5-1 to TRBJ2-3, with 13 bases that match TRBD2. V dropped 4 bases and J dropped 6; count of bases not matched to a gene: 8. Germline lookup yields CDR1 SGHRS and CDR2 YFSETQ. The CDR3 is made up of 16 amino acids. The CDR3 nucleotides are TGCGCCAGCAGCGCCGGGACTAGCGGGAACTGGGATACGCAGTATTTT. Protein product: CASSAGTSGNWDTQYF.

This chain links TRBV6-5 with TRBJ2-2, with 7 bases lining up with TRBD1. The trim removed 7 bases at V and 4 bases at J, leaving 6 bases unmatched. This CDR3 has 14 residues. In germline, CDR1 is MNHEY, CDR2 SVGAGI. The CDR3, as DNA: TGTGCCAGCACCATACAGGGGCCCACCGGGGAGCTGTTTTTT. Protein sequence: CASTIQGPTGELFF.

V is TRBV9 and J is TRBJ2-4; D is possibly TRBD1 (6 bases). CDR1 and CDR2 from the germline V gene are SGDLS and YYNGEE. The CDR3 contains 16 residues. V lost 3 bases, J lost 0 bases, and 13 bases lay in between. The CDR3 is CASSDGTPSAKNIQYF. Written as DNA, the CDR3 is TGTGCCAGCAGCGACGGGACACCGTCAGCCAAAAACATTCAGTACTTC.

This clone is a singleton in its sample. The chain is built from TRBV19 and TRBJ1-6; D unresolved. In germline, CDR1 is LNHDA, CDR2 SQIVND (reference sequence). The CDR3 sequence is 13 residues long. V was pared by 5 bases and J by 8 bases, with 10 bases between. As DNA, the CDR3 is TGTGCCAGTAGTGAAAGGCGGGATTCACCCCTCCACTTT. It yields the protein CASSERRDSPLHF.

The V and J genes are TRBV2 and TRBJ1-3; D possibly corresponds to TRBD1 (6 bases). Trimming stripped 5 bases from V and 2 bases from J, with 10 bases between. The CDR3 runs 14 residues. Germline CDR1 reads SNHLY; CDR2 reads FYNNEI. This CDR3 reads CASSLQGAGNTIYF. The CDR3 DNA follows: TGTGCCAGCAGTTTACAGGGAGCTGGAAACACCATATATTTT. The complete variable domain, with remaining parts taken from reference TRBV2 and TRBJ1-3, reads EPEVTQTPSHQVTQMGQEVILRCVPISNHLYFYWYRQILGQKVEFLVSFYNNEISEKSEIFDDQFSVERPDGSNFTLKIRSTKLEDSAMYFCASSLQGAGNTIYFGEGSWLTVV.

J is TRBJ2-6 and V is TRBV6-5, with a weak D call TRBD1 (5 bases). CDR1 is MNHEY, CDR2 SVGAGI, per germline. The V end lost 7 bases, the J end lost 0 bases, and 7 bases lay between the germline ends. The CDR3 is made up of 14 amino acids. The CDR3 region has the DNA TGTGCCAGCACCGGACACTCTGGGGCCAACGTCCTGACTTTC. Translating gives CASTGHSGANVLTF.

This chain connects TRBV11-3 to TRBJ2-3; possible D gene TRBD2, 7 bases. The germline CDR1 and CDR2 sequences are SGHNT and YENEEA. The CDR3 spans 14 residues. V was clipped by 4 bases and J by 3 bases, with 11 bases between them. The CDR3 reads CASSSGGVTDTQYF. CDR3 in DNA: TGTGCCAGCAGCTCGGGGGGCGTAACAGATACGCAGTATTTT.

V usage is TRBV10-3 and J usage is TRBJ2-1; TRBD2 might be the D (6 bases). The CDR3 runs to 15 residues. Per the germline V gene, CDR1 is ENHRY and CDR2 is SYGVKD. The V and J ends lost 5 bases and 2 bases respectively, with 13 bases between them. The CDR3 DNA reads as TGTGCCATCAGTCGAGAATCTAGCGCCTACAATGAGCAGTTCTTC. Amino acids: CAISRESSAYNEQFF.

V is TRBV6-6 and J is TRBJ1-3; 8 bases agree with TRBD1. The CDR3 totals 14 residues. V shed 5 bases and J 4 bases; nucleotides not matched to a gene: 4. Germline-derived CDR1 and CDR2 are MNHNY and SVGAGI (reference sequence). The CDR3 coding sequence is TGTGCCAGCAGTAAGGACAGGGCCGGAAACACCATATATTTT. Translation: CASSKDRAGNTIYF.

Notes on this clone: The junction and the germline gene differ at one end; a read error may be behind it. The V and J genes are TRBV2 and TRBJ2-5, with D perhaps TRBD1 (5 bases). CDR3 length: 14 amino acids. Germline values: CDR1 SNHLY, CDR2 FYNNEI. The CDR3 protein is CASSSGGHPERSDF. The CDR3 coding sequence is TGTGCCAGCAGTTCCGGCGGACACCCCGAGCGAAGCGACTTC.